The 3 T cell receptor beta chains in this list originate from one sample, sequenced in a study of blood T cell repertoires in COVID-19. Assay used: immunoSEQ multiplex PCR; TCRdb lists only in-frame clones, some missing. The sample lists some 320,000 clones, 70% to 90% occurring once. What was sequenced was peripheral blood. The receptors come from a woman aged 25 to 45 who had recovered from COVID-19.

This sequence joins TRBV19 and TRBJ2-3, with TRBD1 matching 9 bases. V lost 3 bases and J lost 2; bases outside the gene matches: 6. The CDR3 spans 16 residues. The germline gives CDR1 LNHDA, CDR2 SQIVND (reference sequence). The CDR3 spells CASSMGDRGDTDTQYF. The CDR3 DNA reads as TGTGCCAGTAGTATGGGTGACAGGGGGGACACAGATACGCAGTATTTT.

This chain uses TRBV24-1 with TRBJ1-2; D not resolved. Trimming left V 3 bases short and J 4 bases short, with 14 bases between. CDR3 length: 15 residues. Germline V gives CDR1 KGHDR, CDR2 SFDVKD. The CDR3 reads CATSDRTEDFYGYTF. The DNA for the CDR3 is TGTGCCACCAGTGATCGGACGGAGGACTTCTATGGCTACACCTTC.

This chain uses TRBV7-3 with TRBJ1-1; possibly TRBD1 for D (5 bases). The CDR3 contains 13 residues. The germline V gene encodes CDR1 SGHTA and CDR2 FQGTGA. The V end lost 6 bases, the J end lost 1 base, and 9 bases lay between the germline ends. The CDR3 DNA sequence: TGTGCCAGCAGTAGACAGAAGAACACTGAAGCTTTCTTT. This codes for CASSRQKNTEAFF.